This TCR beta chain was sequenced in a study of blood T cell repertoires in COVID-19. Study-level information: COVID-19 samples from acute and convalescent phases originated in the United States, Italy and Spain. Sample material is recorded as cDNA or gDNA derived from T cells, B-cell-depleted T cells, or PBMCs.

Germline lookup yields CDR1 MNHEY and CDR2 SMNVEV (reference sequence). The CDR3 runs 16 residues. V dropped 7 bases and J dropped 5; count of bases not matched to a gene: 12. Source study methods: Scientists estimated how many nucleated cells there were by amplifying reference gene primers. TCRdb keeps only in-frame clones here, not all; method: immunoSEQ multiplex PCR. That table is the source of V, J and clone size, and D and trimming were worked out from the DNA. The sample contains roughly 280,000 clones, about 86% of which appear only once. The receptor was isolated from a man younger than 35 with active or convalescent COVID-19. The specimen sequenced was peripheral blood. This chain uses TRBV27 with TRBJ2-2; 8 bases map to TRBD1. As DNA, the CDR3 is TGTGCCAGCACCGCTCTATGGGACAGGCGGACCGGGGAGCTGTTTTTT. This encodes CASTALWDRRTGELFF.